Presented here are 28 T cell receptor beta chains from one specimen sequenced in a study of beta chain bispecific antibodies for T cell cancers (dated by TCRdb to the early 2020s). Points the paper makes about the study in general: Each sequenced sample mixed leukemia cell line cells with normal T cells, and most targeted TRBV signal came from the leukemia cells rather than normal T cells.

Receptors were amplified or captured by 5' RACE. Using fastp at Q25 and MiXCR, TCRdb reprocessed the public reads and kept productive beta chains. Duplicate CDR3 protein sequences are folded into a single record with the most common DNA and genes. The sample table lists about 18,000 distinct CDR3 sequences, approximately 2.2% of them with a count of one. About 7% of the sample rests with the top ten. No antigen has been identified for these receptors. T cells were expanded from blood mononuclear cells with anti-CD3 antibody OKT3 or CD3/CD28 Dynabeads for two to three days. Sequencing was performed on healthy donor T cells cultured with leukemia cells. The receptors were sampled from a human donor in good health. Some clones in this sample may be carry-over from other donors' samples.

This clonotype was counted many times. The chain carries TRBV27 and TRBJ1-5; D gene unclear. This CDR3 has 15 amino acids. The V end was cut by 2 bases, the J end by 0 bases, with 8 bases between. Germline CDR1 is MNHEY and CDR2 is SMNVEV (reference sequence). The CDR3 region is CASSLTADSNQPQHF. CDR3 nucleotide sequence: TGTGCCAGCAGTTTAACGGCAGATAGCAATCAGCCCCAGCATTTT.

Comment on this clonotype: A much larger clone lies a single base off, so this may be a read error. The chain uses TRBV12-3 or TRBV12-4 and TRBJ1-2; TRBD1 aligns across 10 bases. The CDR3 extends over 13 amino acids. The CDR3 protein is CASSSGTGDGFTF. The DNA for the CDR3 is TGTGCCAGCAGTTCCGGGACAGGGGATGGCTTCACCTTC.

This clonotype was found many times. The chain employs TRBV27 and TRBJ2-7; tentatively, D is TRBD2 (6 bases). Trimming took off 3 bases at V and 2 bases at J, with 8 bases between the two ends. Germline lookup yields CDR1 MNHEY and CDR2 SMNVEV (reference sequence). CDR3 length equals 13 residues. The CDR3 region is CASSLGLAYEQYF. The CDR3 bases are TGTGCCAGCAGTTTGGGACTGGCCTACGAGCAGTACTTC.

This clonotype was counted ten times or more. The V gene is TRBV19, the J gene TRBJ2-1; 14 bases align to TRBD2. The CDR3 totals 15 residues. Germline V CDR1 and CDR2: LNHDA, SQIVND (reference sequence). V lost 9 bases to trimming and J lost 4 bases; unmatched junction nucleotides: 5. CDR3 bases: TGTGCCAGCATGACTAGCGGGGGGGGTTACAATGAGCAGTTCTTC. This translates into CASMTSGGGYNEQFF.

This clonotype appeared many times. This rearrangement joins TRBV27 to TRBJ2-1; D is ambiguous. Germline V lookup: CDR1 MNHEY, CDR2 SMNVEV (reference sequence). The CDR3 spans 13 residues. V lost 3 bases to trimming and J lost 1 base, with 4 bases between them. The CDR3 here is CASSFGSYNEQFF. The CDR3 DNA sequence: TGTGCCAGCAGTTTCGGATCCTACAATGAGCAGTTCTTC.

This clonotype was seen repeatedly, ten times or more. In DNA, the CDR3 is TGTGCCAGCAGCGACTACACTGCCTCCTACAATGAGCAGTTCTTC. Translation gives CASSDYTASYNEQFF. The V call is TRBV3-1, the J call TRBJ2-1, with D possibly TRBD2 on 5 matching bases. Germline V gene sequence: CDR1 LGHDT, CDR2 YNNKEL (reference sequence). V was shortened by 5 bases and J by 0 bases, with 11 bases between the two germline ends. This CDR3 region has 15 residues.

By sample share, this clonotype is medium-sized. This sequence joins TRBV27 and TRBJ2-5, with a possible D match to TRBD2 (6 bases). Germline values: CDR1 MNHEY, CDR2 SMNVEV (reference sequence). The CDR3 totals 15 residues. Trimming stripped 6 bases from V and 5 bases from J, with 19 bases between. CDR3 amino acids: CASSTRDSWRETQYF. CDR3 DNA: TGTGCCAGCAGCACCCGGGACTCCTGGCGCGAGACCCAGTACTTC.

In this sample, this clonotype turned up many times. V gene TRBV28 combines with J gene TRBJ2-3, with 7 bases fitting TRBD2. V shed 1 base, J shed 0 bases, and the junction held 7 bases outside the gene matches. This CDR3 is built from 17 residues. The germline V gene has CDR1 MDHEN and CDR2 SYDVKM. This chain's CDR3 is CASSLLGGGSSTDTQYF. Written as DNA, the CDR3 is TGTGCCAGCAGTTTATTAGGCGGGGGTTCTAGCACAGATACGCAGTATTTT. Based on the CDR3 plus reference TRBV28 and TRBJ2-3, the full variable domain is DVKVTQSSRYLVKRTGEKVFLECVQDMDHENMFWYRQDPGLGLRLIYFSYDVKMKEKGDIPEGYSVSREKKERFSLILESASTNQTSMYLCASSLLGGGSSTDTQYFGPGTRLTVL.

The table lists this clonotype with many counts. The gene calls are TRBV28 and TRBJ1-1; possibly TRBD1 for D (6 bases). This CDR3 region has 16 residues. Germline V gene data show CDR1 as MDHEN and CDR2 as SYDVKM. Trimming pared 8 bases from V and 4 bases from J, leaving 23 bases between. This chain's CDR3 is CASQPPQQGFTTEAFF. The CDR3 bases are TGTGCCAGCCAACCTCCGCAACAGGGATTTACCACTGAAGCTTTCTTT.

This clonotype was detected ten times or more. The CDR3 DNA is TGCAGTGCTTCACCGGCCGGGACACCAAATTCACCCCTCCACTTT. It yields the protein CSASPAGTPNSPLHF. The chain employs TRBV20-1 and TRBJ1-6, with D maybe TRBD1 (6 bases). CDR1 DFQATT and CDR2 SNEGSKA come from the germline V gene (reference sequence). Trimming removed 5 bases at V and 7 bases at J, with 18 bases between. The CDR3 extends over 15 amino acids.

This clonotype was counted at least ten times. V usage is TRBV12-5 and J usage is TRBJ2-1, with 7 positions matching TRBD2. Unmatched junction bases numbered 11, after V lost 3 bases and J lost 3 bases. Germline CDR1 is LGHNT and CDR2 is FRNRAP. The CDR3 runs 17 residues. CDR3 sequence (DNA): TGTGCTAGTGGTTTTGGGGCGGGGGAGTATGGCTACAATGAGCAGTTCTTC. This translates into CASGFGAGEYGYNEQFF.

The chain uses TRBV7-9 and TRBJ2-5, with TRBD2 matching over 7 bases. The germline V gene has CDR1 SEHNR and CDR2 FQNEAQ (reference sequence). The V gene end was trimmed by 5 bases and the J gene end by 2 bases; junction bases not matched to a gene: 11. The CDR3 spans 16 residues. CDR3 sequence: CASSREPSAGQETQYF. CDR3 nucleotide sequence: TGTGCCAGCAGCAGGGAACCCTCAGCGGGACAAGAGACCCAGTACTTC.

This clonotype was observed at least ten times. The rearrangement uses TRBV19 and TRBJ2-1; 12 bases are a match to TRBD2. The germline gives CDR1 LNHDA, CDR2 SQIVND (reference sequence). This CDR3 has 15 residues. V lost 5 bases and J lost 5; bases outside the gene matches: 4. In nucleotides, the CDR3 is TGTGCCAGTAGTGTCACTAGCGGGGGGAACAATGAGCAGTTCTTC. Encoded protein: CASSVTSGGNNEQFF.

The V call is TRBV19, the J call TRBJ1-6; D uncertain. This CDR3 contains 12 residues. Trimming took off 1 base at V and 10 bases at J, with 5 bases between the two ends. The germline V gene has CDR1 LNHDA and CDR2 SQIVND (reference sequence). CDR3 sequence: CASSIGGSPLHF. CDR3 bases: TGTGCCAGTAGTATAGGTGGATCACCCCTCCACTTT.

This clonotype is judged medium-sized. The chain combines TRBV5-1 with TRBJ2-6, with 8 bases aligning to TRBD1. CDR1 and CDR2 (germline): SGHRS, YFSETQ. V lost 2 bases and J lost 3; bases outside the gene matches: 16. CDR3 length equals 20 residues. The CDR3 loop reads CASSFELPSGGLSGANVLTF. In nucleotides, the CDR3 is TGCGCCAGCAGCTTTGAATTACCGTCAGGGGGCCTTAGTGGGGCCAACGTCCTGACTTTC.

The table lists this clonotype with many counts. This chain joins TRBV7-2 and TRBJ1-5; maybe TRBD1 (5 bases). The CDR3 covers 14 residues. V gave up 5 bases and J gave up 5 bases, with 13 bases separating them. Per the germline V gene, CDR1 is SGHTA and CDR2 is FQGNSA. CDR3 amino acids: CASSPRGGDQPQHF. The DNA of the CDR3 is TGTGCCAGCAGCCCGCGTGGAGGGGATCAGCCCCAGCATTTT. The whole variable domain, remainder taken from reference TRBV7-2 and TRBJ1-5, is GAGVSQSPSNKVTEKGKDVELRCDPISGHTALYWYRQSLGQGLEFLIYFQGNSAPDKSGLPSDRFSAERTGGSVSTLTIQRTQQEDSAVYLCASSPRGGDQPQHFGDGTRLSIL.

This clonotype has at least ten counts. The CDR3 DNA reads TGTGCCAGCAGCAAGGGGCAACGAAGTCAATGGCCCCAGCATTTT. This codes for CASSKGQRSQWPQHF. This chain uses TRBV21-1 with TRBJ1-5; the table gives TRBD1 as D, unverified against the DNA. TRBV21-1 is designated a pseudogene. This CDR3 has 15 residues.

This clonotype has only a few counts. The CDR3 is CASSPLAGGNYNEQFF. Written as DNA, the CDR3 is TGTGCCAGCAGCCCACTAGCGGGGGGGAACTACAATGAGCAGTTCTTC. V usage is TRBV13 and J usage is TRBJ2-1, with TRBD2 identical over 13 bases. The CDR3 totals 16 residues. J lost 3 bases, V lost 5 bases, and 4 bases had no gene match. Germline CDR1 reads PRHDT; CDR2 reads FYEKMQ (reference sequence).

Ten or more counts support this clonotype. The V and J genes are TRBV7-2 and TRBJ2-3, with TRBD2 matching 10 bases. The germline CDR1 and CDR2 sequences are SGHTA and FQGNSA. The ends lost 5 bases at V and 4 bases at J; junction bases unmatched: 6. This CDR3 contains 15 residues. The CDR3 sequence: CASSPHSGGADTQYF. DNA of the CDR3: TGTGCCAGCAGCCCACACAGCGGGGGGGCAGATACGCAGTATTTT.

This clonotype has a count of ten or more. The rearrangement links TRBV11-2 to TRBJ2-3; 7 nucleotides agree with TRBD1. There are 16 residues in the CDR3. J was trimmed by 4 bases and V by 5 bases; bases with no gene match: 12. Germline V lookup: CDR1 SGHAT, CDR2 FQNNGV. The CDR3 DNA is TGTGCCAGCAGCCCCTTGACAGGGAGCTCGGCAGATACGCAGTATTTT. This gives the protein CASSPLTGSSADTQYF.

At least ten counts were recorded for this clonotype. The V gene is TRBV18, the J gene TRBJ2-1, with 9 nucleotides matching TRBD2. The CDR3 extends over 16 amino acids. Germline V gives CDR1 KGHSH, CDR2 LQKENI. The ends lost 0 bases at V and 7 bases at J; junction bases unmatched: 7. This chain's CDR3 is CASSPPEAGGYNEQFF. CDR3 in DNA: TGTGCCAGCTCACCACCTGAGGCGGGGGGGTATAATGAGCAGTTCTTC. Based on the CDR3 plus reference TRBV18 and TRBJ2-1, the full variable domain is NAGVMQNPRHLVRRRGQEARLRCSPMKGHSHVYWYRQLPEEGLKFMVYLQKENIIDESGMPKERFSAEFPKEGPSILRIQQVVRGDSAAYFCASSPPEAGGYNEQFFGPGTRLTVL.

This clonotype was seen many times. J is TRBJ2-2 and V is TRBV20-1; the match to TRBD1 covers 7 bases. Germline V gene sequence: CDR1 DFQATT, CDR2 SNEGSKA (reference sequence). The trim removed 5 bases at V and 2 bases at J, leaving 2 bases unmatched. This CDR3 region has 13 residues. The CDR3 reads CSAWTGNTGELFF. The CDR3 DNA follows: TGCAGTGCTTGGACAGGCAACACCGGGGAGCTGTTTTTT.

In its sample, this clonotype was seen many times. The V call is TRBV20-1, the J call TRBJ2-5; D is uncertain. The CDR3 loop spans 13 amino acids. V gave up 2 bases and J gave up 4 bases, with 11 bases separating them. CDR1 and CDR2 (germline): DFQATT, SNEGSKA (reference sequence). For the CDR3, the DNA is TGCAGTGCTAGATCTGCTTGGGTAGAGACCCAGTACTTC. This gives the protein CSARSAWVETQYF.

This clonotype was counted many times. V and J are TRBV18 and TRBJ2-3; D is unclear. The germline V gene has CDR1 KGHSH and CDR2 LQKENI. The V and J ends lost 3 bases and 9 bases respectively, with 10 bases between them. The CDR3 loop spans 12 amino acids. CDR3 coding DNA: TGTGCCAGCTCACCCCAAAACTTGACGCAGTATTTT. It specifies CASSPQNLTQYF.

This clonotype was recorded many times. This rearrangement joins TRBV6-2 or TRBV6-3 to TRBJ2-7; 9 nucleotides align to TRBD1. CDR3 length: 16 amino acids. V gave up 6 bases and J gave up 0 bases; unmatched junction bases: 9. CDR1 is MNHEY, CDR2 SVGEGT, per germline. The CDR3 sequence: CASRQPGQGSSYEQYF. CDR3 sequence (DNA): TGTGCCAGCAGACAACCGGGACAGGGAAGCTCCTACGAGCAGTACTTC.

This clonotype rates as medium-sized (0.01 to 0.1%). This chain uses TRBV10-3 with TRBJ2-1; D unclear. The CDR3 is 17 amino acids. Trimming cost V 0 bases and J 0 bases, with 12 bases left between them. Germline lookup yields CDR1 ENHRY and CDR2 SYGVKD. The CDR3 reads CAISESRSPSSYNEQFF. The CDR3 DNA is TGTGCCATCAGTGAGTCGAGGTCCCCAAGCTCCTACAATGAGCAGTTCTTC.

This clonotype was detected ten times or more. The chain employs TRBV5-1 and TRBJ2-2; 12 bases line up with TRBD1. The CDR3 has 18 residues. Germline V lookup: CDR1 SGHRS, CDR2 YFSETQ. After removal of 3 bases from V and 4 bases from J, the junction contained 10 bases not matched to a gene. CDR3 in amino acids: CASSSWDRGLISTGELFF. The CDR3 nucleotides are TGCGCCAGCAGCTCGTGGGACAGGGGGCTTATAAGCACCGGGGAGCTGTTTTTT. The full variable domain, with the rest looked up from reference TRBV5-1 and TRBJ2-2, is KAGVTQTPRYLIKTRGQQVTLSCSPISGHRSVSWYQQTPGQGLQFLFEYFSETQRNKGNFPGRFSGRQFSNSRSEMNVSTLELGDSALYLCASSSWDRGLISTGELFFGEGSRLTVL.

The sample holds many counts of this clonotype. The rearrangement uses TRBV20-1 and TRBJ1-4; D remains unclear. This CDR3 contains 14 residues. The V end lost 6 bases, the J end lost 8 bases, and 19 bases lay between the germline ends. Per germline, CDR1 DFQATT and CDR2 SNEGSKA (reference sequence). Here the CDR3 reads CSAAPEGGGEKLFF. The CDR3 DNA follows: TGCAGTGCCGCCCCCGAGGGCGGTGGGGAAAAACTGTTTTTT.